This T cell receptor (beta chain) stems from a study of blood T cell repertoires in COVID-19. TCRdb's table, derived via immunoSEQ multiplex PCR, lists solely in-frame clones and lacks some. The sample lists about 68,000 clones, about 92% occurring once. The V end was cut by 2 bases, the J end by 5 bases, with 14 bases between. Per germline, CDR1 SGHRS and CDR2 YFSETQ. This CDR3 has 14 residues. Sequencing was done on a sample of peripheral blood. The TCR originated in a man aged 50-59 years with COVID-19, enrolled during active disease. The chain uses TRBV5-1 and TRBJ2-7, with D perhaps matching TRBD1 (5 bases). CDR3 protein: CASSFYQGGNEQYF. Written as DNA, the CDR3 is TGCGCCAGCAGCTTTTACCAGGGTGGTAACGAGCAGTACTTC.